This TCR beta chain came from a study of blood T cell repertoires in COVID-19 (TCRdb year 2020). Broadly, across the study: Samples from collaborators originated in the United States, Italy and Spain and spanned both the acute and convalescent phases of COVID-19. Samples were obtained from the ongoing ImmuneRACE study (first 160 participants) and from roughly 1,300 subjects provided by 6 global collaborators. Nearly every sample came with metadata listing a de-identified subject ID, COVID-19 status, age in years and sex. The repertoires were released in a freely available public database intended as a resource for research on the immune response to SARS-CoV-2. Where available, HLA class I and class II types were taken from metadata supplied by the sample provider and were not determined by assay-based typing. The dataset comprised deeply sampled blood TCRbeta repertoires from subjects exposed to, actively infected with, or recovered from COVID-19. The prospective study material was composed of cDNA or gDNA derived from T cells, B-cell-depleted T cells, or PBMCs. General conclusions and limits of the study: The quantity of clinical and demographic metadata differed by source and by participant and was supplied without curation.

According to the germline V gene, CDR1 reads MNHEY and CDR2 reads SVGAGI. Trimming costs V 7 bases and J 6 bases, and their ends lie 13 bases apart. From the cysteine up to the phenylalanine, the CDR3 has a length of 14 residues. Of all the DNA, just the CDR3 is kept, 42 bases in frame from base 1. The collaborating institutions used their own protocols to collect whole blood in K2EDTA tubes. For TCRbeta analysis, collaborator samples were shipped as frozen whole blood, as isolated PBMCs, or as DNA extracted from either sample type. The immunoSEQ Assay, a bias-controlled multiplex PCR, was used to amplify TCRbeta CDR3 regions from genomic DNA. Under the source paper's analysis protocol: Within the assay, amplification of reference gene primers was used to estimate how many nucleated cells each sample contained. To quantify the absolute abundance of each unique TCRbeta CDR3 rearrangement, sequence reads were collapsed and filtered. Productive Simpson clonality was computed per sample as the square root of Simpson's diversity index over productive rearrangements. TCRdb carries this immuneACCESS record with in-frame sequences only. Its versions omit some clonotypes, under half of them owing to an unresolved V gene in the studies checked, with the rest unexplained. From that table come the V and J calls and clone size; the DNA was used to work out D and trimming. The sample includes roughly 100,000 clones, with around 87% observed a single time. Around 2.9% of the sample lies in the top ten.

This clone has only a few counts. What this receptor recognizes is not known. Base quality data are lacking; no much larger clone is found one base away. The sequence is built from TRBV6-5 and TRBJ1-6; there is no confident call for the D gene. The clonotype comes from a man aged 50 to 59 with active or convalescent COVID-19. Material for sequencing was peripheral blood. The CDR3 protein sequence reads: CASKGEGFNSPLHF. The DNA sequence is TGTGCCAGCAAGGGTGAGGGCTTTAATTCACCCCTCCACTTT.